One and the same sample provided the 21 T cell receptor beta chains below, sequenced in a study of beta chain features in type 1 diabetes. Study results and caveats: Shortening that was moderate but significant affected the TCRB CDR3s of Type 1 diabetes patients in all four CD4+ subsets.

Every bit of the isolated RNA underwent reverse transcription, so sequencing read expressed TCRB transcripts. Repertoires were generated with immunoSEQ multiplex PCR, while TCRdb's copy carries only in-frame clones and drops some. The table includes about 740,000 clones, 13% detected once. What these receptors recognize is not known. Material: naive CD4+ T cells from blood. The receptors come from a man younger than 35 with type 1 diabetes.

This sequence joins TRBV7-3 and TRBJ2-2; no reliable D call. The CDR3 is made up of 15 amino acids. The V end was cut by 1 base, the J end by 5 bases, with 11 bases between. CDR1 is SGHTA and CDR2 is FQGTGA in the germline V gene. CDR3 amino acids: CASSLIASPTGELFF. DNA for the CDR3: TGTGCCAGCAGCTTAATTGCATCCCCGACCGGGGAGCTGTTTTTT. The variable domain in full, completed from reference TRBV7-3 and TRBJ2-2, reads GAGVSQTPSNKVTEKGKYVELRCDPISGHTALYWYRQSLGQGPEFLIYFQGTGAADDSGLPNDRFFAVRPEGSVSTLKIQRTERGDSAVYLCASSLIASPTGELFFGEGSRLTVL.

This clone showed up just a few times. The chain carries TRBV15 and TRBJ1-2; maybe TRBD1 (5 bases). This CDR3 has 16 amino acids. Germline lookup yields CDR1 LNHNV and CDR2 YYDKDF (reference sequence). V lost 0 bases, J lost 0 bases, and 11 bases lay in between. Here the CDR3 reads CATSRDVGTTNYGYTF. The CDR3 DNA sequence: TGTGCCACCAGCAGAGATGTGGGGACGACTAACTATGGCTACACCTTC.

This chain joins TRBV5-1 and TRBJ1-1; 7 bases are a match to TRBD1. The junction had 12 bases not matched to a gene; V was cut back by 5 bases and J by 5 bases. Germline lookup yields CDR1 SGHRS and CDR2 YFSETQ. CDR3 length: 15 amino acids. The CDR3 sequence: CASSKTGEVSTEAFF. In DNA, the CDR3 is TGCGCCAGCAGTAAAACAGGGGAGGTTAGTACTGAAGCTTTCTTT.

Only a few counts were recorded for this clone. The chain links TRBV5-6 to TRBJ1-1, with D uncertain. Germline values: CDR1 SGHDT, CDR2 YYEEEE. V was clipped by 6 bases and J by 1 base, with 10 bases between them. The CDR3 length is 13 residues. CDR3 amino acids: CASILDGNTEAFF. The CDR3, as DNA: TGTGCCAGCATCCTGGACGGGAACACTGAAGCTTTCTTT.

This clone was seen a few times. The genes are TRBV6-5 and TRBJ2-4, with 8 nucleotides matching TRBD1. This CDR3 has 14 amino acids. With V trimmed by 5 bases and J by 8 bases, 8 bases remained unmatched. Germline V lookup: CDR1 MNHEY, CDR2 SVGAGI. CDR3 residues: CASSPTGEMDIQYF. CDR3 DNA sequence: TGTGCCAGCAGTCCGACAGGGGAGATGGACATTCAGTACTTC.

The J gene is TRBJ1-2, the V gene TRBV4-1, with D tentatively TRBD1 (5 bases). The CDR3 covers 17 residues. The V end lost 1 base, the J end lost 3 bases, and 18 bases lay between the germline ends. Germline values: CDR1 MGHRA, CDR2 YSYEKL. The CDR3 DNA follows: TGCGCCAGCAGCCAAGGCCTCAGGACACCGAGATACTATGGCTACACCTTC. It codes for CASSQGLRTPRYYGYTF.

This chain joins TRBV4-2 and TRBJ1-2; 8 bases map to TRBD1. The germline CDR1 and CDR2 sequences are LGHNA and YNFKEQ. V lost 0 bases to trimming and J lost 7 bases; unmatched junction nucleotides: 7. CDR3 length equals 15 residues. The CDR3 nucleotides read TGTGCCAGCAGCCAAGAGGGACAGGCTTACCGTGGCTACACCTTC. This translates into CASSQEGQAYRGYTF.

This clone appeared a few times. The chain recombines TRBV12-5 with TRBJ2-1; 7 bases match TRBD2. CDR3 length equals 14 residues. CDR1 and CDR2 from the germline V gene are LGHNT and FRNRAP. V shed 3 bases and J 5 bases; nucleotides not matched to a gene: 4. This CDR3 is CASGFPGGDNEQFF. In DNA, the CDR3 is TGTGCTAGTGGTTTCCCGGGGGGAGACAATGAGCAGTTCTTC.

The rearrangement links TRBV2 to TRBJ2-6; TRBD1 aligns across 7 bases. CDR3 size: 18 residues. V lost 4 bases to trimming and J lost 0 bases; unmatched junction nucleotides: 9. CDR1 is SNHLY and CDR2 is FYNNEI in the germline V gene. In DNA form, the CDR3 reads TGTGCCAGCAGTGCCCCGGGACAGTCCTACTCTGGGGCCAACGTCCTGACTTTC. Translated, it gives CASSAPGQSYSGANVLTF.

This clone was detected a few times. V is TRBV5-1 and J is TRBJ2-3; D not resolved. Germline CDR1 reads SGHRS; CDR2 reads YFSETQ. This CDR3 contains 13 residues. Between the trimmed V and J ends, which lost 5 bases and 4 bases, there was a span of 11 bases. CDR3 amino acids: CASRFEGADTQYF. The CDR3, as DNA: TGCGCCAGCAGGTTCGAAGGCGCAGATACGCAGTATTTT.

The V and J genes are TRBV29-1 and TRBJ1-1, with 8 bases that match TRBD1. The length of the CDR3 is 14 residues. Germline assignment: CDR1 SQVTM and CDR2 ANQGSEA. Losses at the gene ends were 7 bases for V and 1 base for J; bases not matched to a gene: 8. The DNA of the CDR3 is TGCAGCGCAAGATCCGGGACAGGGAACACTGAAGCTTTCTTT. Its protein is CSARSGTGNTEAFF.

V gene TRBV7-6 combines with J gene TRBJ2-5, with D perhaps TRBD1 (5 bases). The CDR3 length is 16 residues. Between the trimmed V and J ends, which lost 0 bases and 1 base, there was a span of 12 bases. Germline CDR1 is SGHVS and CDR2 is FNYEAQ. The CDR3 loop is CASSLAVRAVQETQYF. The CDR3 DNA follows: TGTGCCAGCAGCTTAGCGGTCAGGGCGGTCCAAGAGACCCAGTACTTC.

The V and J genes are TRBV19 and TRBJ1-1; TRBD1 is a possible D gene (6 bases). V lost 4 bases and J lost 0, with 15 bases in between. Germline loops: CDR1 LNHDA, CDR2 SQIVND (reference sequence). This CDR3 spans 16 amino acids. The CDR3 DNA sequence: TGTGCCAGTAGTACGCTGGACAGCATCTTGAACACTGAAGCTTTCTTT. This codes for CASSTLDSILNTEAFF.

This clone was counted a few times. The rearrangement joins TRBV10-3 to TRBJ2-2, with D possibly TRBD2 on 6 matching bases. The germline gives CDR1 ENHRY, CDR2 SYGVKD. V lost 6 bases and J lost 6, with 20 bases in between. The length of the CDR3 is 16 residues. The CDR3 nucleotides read TGTGCCATCAGCGAGCGCGGGGATCGGTACGCCGGGGAGCTGTTTTTT. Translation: CAISERGDRYAGELFF.

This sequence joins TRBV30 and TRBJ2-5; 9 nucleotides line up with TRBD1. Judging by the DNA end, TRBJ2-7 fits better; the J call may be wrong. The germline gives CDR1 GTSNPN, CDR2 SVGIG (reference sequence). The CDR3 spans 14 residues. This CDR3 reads CAWSPGQGPYEQYF. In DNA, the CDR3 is TGTGCCTGGAGCCCGGGACAGGGACCCTACGAGCAGTACTTC.

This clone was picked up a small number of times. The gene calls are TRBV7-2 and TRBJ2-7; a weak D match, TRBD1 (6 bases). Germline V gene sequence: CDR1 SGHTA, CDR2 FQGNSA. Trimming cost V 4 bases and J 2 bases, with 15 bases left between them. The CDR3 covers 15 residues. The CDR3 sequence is CASSSPRQGPYEQYF. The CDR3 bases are TGTGCCAGCAGCTCGCCCCGGCAGGGGCCCTACGAGCAGTACTTC.

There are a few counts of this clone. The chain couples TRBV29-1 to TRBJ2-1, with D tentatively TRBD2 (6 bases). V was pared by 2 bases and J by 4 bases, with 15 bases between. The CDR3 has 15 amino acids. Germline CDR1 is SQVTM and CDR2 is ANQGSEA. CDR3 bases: TGCAGCGTTGAAACGTATGAGGGGAGGTACAATGAGCAGTTCTTC. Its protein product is CSVETYEGRYNEQFF.

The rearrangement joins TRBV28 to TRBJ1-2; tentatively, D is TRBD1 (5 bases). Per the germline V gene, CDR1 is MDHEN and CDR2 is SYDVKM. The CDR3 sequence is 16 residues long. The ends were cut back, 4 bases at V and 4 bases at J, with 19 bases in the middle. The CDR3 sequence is CASSSTTPAGIYGYTF. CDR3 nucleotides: TGTGCCAGCAGTTCAACAACCCCGGCAGGGATCTATGGCTACACCTTC.

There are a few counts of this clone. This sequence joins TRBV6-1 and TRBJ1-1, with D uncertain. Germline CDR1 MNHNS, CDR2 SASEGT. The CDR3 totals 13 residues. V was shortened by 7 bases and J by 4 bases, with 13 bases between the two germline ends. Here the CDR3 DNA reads TGTGCCAGCAAATTTGGAGTGGGCACTGAAGCTTTCTTT. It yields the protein CASKFGVGTEAFF.

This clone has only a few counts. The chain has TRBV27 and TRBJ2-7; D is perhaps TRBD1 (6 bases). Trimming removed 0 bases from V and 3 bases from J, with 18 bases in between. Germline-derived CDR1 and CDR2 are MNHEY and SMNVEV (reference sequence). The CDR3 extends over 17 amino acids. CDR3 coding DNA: TGTGCCAGCAGTTTATCGCCGAACGACCAGGGGTTCTACGAGCAGTACTTC. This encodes CASSLSPNDQGFYEQYF.

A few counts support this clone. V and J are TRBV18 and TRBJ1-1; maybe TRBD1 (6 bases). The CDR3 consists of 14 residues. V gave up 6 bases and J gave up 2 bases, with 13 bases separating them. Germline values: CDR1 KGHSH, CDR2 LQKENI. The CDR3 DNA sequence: TGTGCCAGCTCCGACAGGCACGAAAACACTGAAGCTTTCTTT. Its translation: CASSDRHENTEAFF.